The 31 T cell receptor beta chains below all came from one sample that was sequenced in a study of cytomegalovirus exposure and HLA in healthy donors. PCR was performed using 60 Vbeta and 13 Jbeta primers. This table comes from immunoSEQ multiplex PCR, and its TCRdb copy is limited to in-frame clones, with some not included. The table includes about 200,000 clones, 80% to 85% detected once. Sequenced: PBMCs. The receptors originated from a woman aged 40 to 49 in good health and CMV-seronegative.

This chain joins TRBV5-4 and TRBJ2-7; possible D gene TRBD2, 6 bases. CDR3 length: 14 amino acids. Germline CDR1 and CDR2: SGHNT and YYREEE (reference sequence). Trimming took off 0 bases at V and 0 bases at J, with 7 bases between the two ends. The CDR3 sequence: CASSLGRDSYEQYF. The CDR3 DNA follows: TGTGCCAGCAGCTTGGGGCGGGACTCCTACGAGCAGTACTTC.

The chain recombines TRBV5-1 with TRBJ1-1; 8 nucleotides align to TRBD1. The CDR3 is made up of 14 amino acids. CDR1 and CDR2 from the germline V gene are SGHRS and YFSETQ. V was clipped by 2 bases and J by 4 bases; unmatched bases: 4. The CDR3 DNA reads TGCGCCAGCAGCTTCGACAGGGGAGCCACTGAAGCTTTCTTT. This encodes CASSFDRGATEAFF.

This rearrangement joins TRBV6-1 to TRBJ1-3; D remains unclear. The germline V and J ends were trimmed by 4 bases and 0 bases, with 7 bases remaining between them. The CDR3 consists of 14 residues. Germline V gives CDR1 MNHNS, CDR2 SASEGT. The CDR3 loop is CASSARDSGNTIYF. Written as DNA, the CDR3 is TGTGCCAGCAGTGCCCGGGACTCTGGAAACACCATATATTTT.

The rearrangement joins TRBV14 to TRBJ2-5; 8 nucleotides line up with TRBD2. V shed 0 bases, J shed 4 bases, and the junction held 7 bases outside the gene matches. The CDR3 totals 16 residues. CDR1 is SGHDN, CDR2 FVKESK, per germline. Here the CDR3 DNA reads TGTGCCAGCAGCCAAGACCGTAGCGGGATCCCAGAGACCCAGTACTTC. Amino acids: CASSQDRSGIPETQYF.

The gene calls are TRBV27 and TRBJ1-6, with D uncertain. This CDR3 region has 13 residues. Germline lookup yields CDR1 MNHEY and CDR2 SMNVEV (reference sequence). Trimming took off 5 bases at V and 7 bases at J, with 9 bases between the two ends. This CDR3 is CASSVLLNSPLHF. The CDR3 nucleotides read TGTGCCAGCAGTGTCTTATTGAATTCACCCCTCCACTTT.

The rearrangement joins TRBV10-3 to TRBJ1-1, with 12 bases aligning to TRBD1. V lost 11 bases, J lost 4 bases, and 17 bases stayed unmatched. Germline V gene data show CDR1 as ENHRY and CDR2 as SYGVKD. CDR3 length equals 17 residues. CDR3 nucleotide sequence: TGTGCCGTCCGTTCCTGGGGACAGGGGGCTGACGGCACTGAAGCTTTCTTT. Amino acid sequence: CAVRSWGQGADGTEAFF.

This clone was observed a few times. The rearrangement links TRBV27 to TRBJ2-3, with no clear D. Per the germline V gene, CDR1 is MNHEY and CDR2 is SMNVEV (reference sequence). The CDR3 sequence is 14 residues long. V lost 1 base to trimming and J lost 3 bases, with 8 bases between them. CDR3: CASSLYSATDTQYF. The CDR3, as DNA: TGTGCCAGCAGTTTATATTCCGCGACAGATACGCAGTATTTT.

The chain is built from TRBV6-6 and TRBJ1-1; D gene unclear. V was pared by 7 bases and J by 4 bases, with 16 bases between. Germline-derived CDR1 and CDR2 are MNHNY and SVGAGI (reference sequence). This CDR3 is built from 14 residues. The CDR3 loop is CASTPQVGITEAFF. The CDR3 DNA follows: TGTGCCAGCACCCCCCAGGTCGGGATCACTGAAGCTTTCTTT.

The count of this clone is one. This rearrangement joins TRBV27 to TRBJ1-1, with TRBD1 matching 9 bases. Trimming at V came to 10 bases and at J to 5 bases, leaving 14 bases not matched to a gene. CDR1 and CDR2 (germline): MNHEY, SMNVEV (reference sequence). There are 15 residues in the CDR3. CDR3 in DNA: TGTGCCACCTCAGCAGGGACAGGGACTTGGACTGAAGCTTTCTTT. It translates to CATSAGTGTWTEAFF.

In regard to this clone: The junction shows a germline mismatch at one end, possibly a read error. Other DNA sequences in the sample encode the same CDR3. This sequence joins TRBV18 and TRBJ1-1, with D maybe TRBD1 (5 bases). The V gene's germline CDR1 is KGHSH and CDR2 LQKENI. The CDR3 contains 15 residues. CDR3 in DNA: TGTGCCAGCTCCCCACCGCAGGACATATGGACTGAAGCTTTCTTT. The encoded protein is CASSPPQDIWTEAFF.

The J gene is TRBJ2-1, the V gene TRBV27; TRBD2 matches at 10 bases. The CDR3 loop spans 14 amino acids. V trimming: 5 bases; J trimming: 10 bases; junction bases outside the gene matches: 8. Per germline, CDR1 MNHEY and CDR2 SMNVEV (reference sequence). Written as DNA, the CDR3 is TGTGCCAGCAGTCCATTAGCGGGAGGAGGGGAGCAGTTCTTC. Translation: CASSPLAGGGEQFF.

J is TRBJ2-7 and V is TRBV12-5, with TRBD2 matching over 7 bases. CDR1 LGHNT and CDR2 FRNRAP come from the germline V gene. The CDR3 is 13 amino acids. J gave up 7 bases and V 8 bases, and 11 bases lay outside the gene matches. The CDR3 sequence: CASLDFLAGEQYF. The CDR3 DNA reads TGTGCTAGTTTGGACTTCTTAGCGGGTGAGCAGTACTTC.

The CDR3 DNA reads as TGCGCCAGCAGCCAAGTTTCCCTTCCGGATACGCAGTATTTT. It is translated as CASSQVSLPDTQYF. The chain employs TRBV4-1 and TRBJ2-3; no clear D. This CDR3 spans 14 amino acids. In germline, CDR1 is MGHRA, CDR2 YSYEKL. Trimming removed 1 base at V and 6 bases at J, with 11 bases between.

The chain employs TRBV27 and TRBJ2-4; D is possibly TRBD2 (6 bases). Trimming left V 7 bases short and J 8 bases short, with 18 bases between. From germline, CDR1 is MNHEY and CDR2 SMNVEV (reference sequence). There are 14 residues in the CDR3. The CDR3 here is CASTSQGGLYIQYF. The CDR3 nucleotides read TGTGCCAGCACAAGCCAGGGAGGTCTCTACATTCAGTACTTC.

The genes are TRBV2 and TRBJ2-1; 13 nucleotides line up with TRBD2. The CDR3 length is 16 residues. The V and J ends lost 6 bases and 0 bases, in that order; junction bases with no gene match: 2. Per germline, CDR1 SNHLY and CDR2 FYNNEI. The DNA of the CDR3 is TGTGCCAGCAGGGGACTAGCGGGATACTCCTACAATGAGCAGTTCTTC. The encoded protein is CASRGLAGYSYNEQFF.

The rearrangement joins TRBV30 to TRBJ2-1; 8 nucleotides line up with TRBD2. This CDR3 is built from 16 residues. Trimming took 2 bases from V and 6 from J; bases not matched to a gene: 12. The V gene's germline CDR1 is GTSNPN and CDR2 SVGIG (reference sequence). The CDR3 sequence is CAWSPAGGGGSNEQFF. Written as DNA, the CDR3 is TGTGCCTGGAGTCCTGCGGGGGGCGGGGGTTCCAATGAGCAGTTCTTC.

A few counts support this clone. The chain links TRBV6-5 to TRBJ2-3; 8 nucleotides line up with TRBD2. This CDR3 is 14 amino acids long. Germline V gives CDR1 MNHEY, CDR2 SVGAGI. V shed 5 bases, J shed 4 bases, and the junction held 5 bases outside the gene matches. The CDR3 coding sequence is TGTGCCAGCAGTGGGACTAGGAGCTCAGATACGCAGTATTTT. This sequence encodes CASSGTRSSDTQYF.

The J gene is TRBJ1-2, the V gene TRBV5-1, with a weak D call TRBD1 (5 bases). This CDR3 spans 16 amino acids. The V end was cut by 5 bases, the J end by 3 bases, with 20 bases between. Germline V gene sequence: CDR1 SGHRS, CDR2 YFSETQ. CDR3 DNA: TGCGCCAGCAGATTTACGCTGCGGGGAGGGGACTATGGCTACACCTTC. It is translated as CASRFTLRGGDYGYTF.

This chain links TRBV6-1 with TRBJ2-5; TRBD2 is a possible D gene (6 bases). The CDR3 has 12 amino acids. V was pared by 8 bases and J by 9 bases, with 16 bases between. From germline, CDR1 is MNHNS and CDR2 SASEGT. The CDR3 DNA reads TGTGCCAGCGCGGGGCCGTCGGTGGCCCAGTACTTC. Translating it yields CASAGPSVAQYF.

The chain links TRBV10-3 to TRBJ1-1; 7 nucleotides align to TRBD1. Germline lookup yields CDR1 ENHRY and CDR2 SYGVKD. CDR3 length: 16 residues. V shed 4 bases and J 2 bases; nucleotides not matched to a gene: 10. CDR3 coding DNA: TGTGCCATCAGTGCTACTAACAGGGGTCCCAACACTGAAGCTTTCTTT. Translating gives CAISATNRGPNTEAFF.

The V and J genes are TRBV28 and TRBJ1-6; D unclear. V lost 6 bases to trimming and J lost 7 bases, with 13 bases between them. CDR1 is MDHEN and CDR2 is SYDVKM in the germline V gene. The CDR3 extends over 14 amino acids. CDR3 sequence (DNA): TGTGCCAGCAGCCCCGCACGCCGGAATTCACCCCTCCACTTT. Encoded protein: CASSPARRNSPLHF.

The CDR3 DNA follows: TGTGCCACCAGGACAGGCTACACCTTC. Its protein product is CATRTGYTF. The chain uses TRBV6-1 and TRBJ1-2; D possibly corresponds to TRBD1 (5 bases). The CDR3 consists of 9 residues. Germline-derived CDR1 and CDR2 are MNHNS and SASEGT. The V and J ends lost 10 bases and 8 bases respectively, with 8 bases between them.

The chain recombines TRBV9 with TRBJ1-1; D not resolved. The CDR3 loop spans 14 amino acids. V was cut by 4 bases and J by 1 base, with 11 bases left in between. Germline CDR1 SGDLS, CDR2 YYNGEE. The CDR3 DNA sequence: TGTGCCAGCAGCCCCACAATGAAGAACACTGAAGCTTTCTTT. This encodes CASSPTMKNTEAFF.

The chain combines TRBV11-1 with TRBJ2-2; 14 nucleotides match TRBD2. This CDR3 contains 16 residues. J was trimmed by 5 bases and V by 8 bases; bases with no gene match: 7. Germline V gene data show CDR1 as SGHAT and CDR2 as FQDESV (reference sequence). CDR3: CASGLRTSGRTGELFF. The CDR3 coding sequence is TGTGCCAGCGGACTAAGGACTAGCGGGAGGACCGGGGAGCTGTTTTTT.

The chain is built from TRBV5-1 and TRBJ1-3; TRBD1 matches 7 bases. CDR1 and CDR2 from the germline V gene are SGHRS and YFSETQ. This CDR3 contains 15 residues. V shed 4 bases and J 3 bases; nucleotides not matched to a gene: 7. CDR3 nucleotide sequence: TGCGCCAGCAGCCCAGGGGGTTATGGTGGAAACACCATATATTTT. Amino acids: CASSPGGYGGNTIYF.

The rearrangement uses TRBV7-2 and TRBJ2-1; D not certain. V was pared by 5 bases and J by 10 bases, with 9 bases between. Per the germline V gene, CDR1 is SGHTA and CDR2 is FQGNSA. CDR3 length: 11 residues. CDR3 DNA: TGTGCCAGCAGCGGAGCCGTAGAGCAGTTCTTC. Amino acid sequence: CASSGAVEQFF.

The genes are TRBV6-1 and TRBJ2-3; the match to TRBD2 covers 7 bases. V lost 5 bases to trimming and J lost 1 base; unmatched junction nucleotides: 3. The germline CDR1 and CDR2 sequences are MNHNS and SASEGT. The CDR3 is 14 amino acids. The CDR3 DNA reads as TGTGCCAGCAGTACCAGCGGGGGCACAGATACGCAGTATTTT. Translated: CASSTSGGTDTQYF.

This clone was observed a single time. The chain uses TRBV30 and TRBJ1-5; TRBD1 agrees at 7 bases. This CDR3 has 14 residues. V was pared by 3 bases and J by 6 bases, with 8 bases of the junction left unmatched. Looked up from germline, CDR1 is GTSNPN and CDR2 is SVGIG (reference sequence). Here the CDR3 reads CAWSQTGIVQPQHF. CDR3 nucleotide sequence: TGTGCCTGGAGCCAGACAGGGATCGTTCAGCCCCAGCATTTT.

This clone appeared a few times. The V call is TRBV6-5, the J call TRBJ1-1, with D possibly matching TRBD1 (6 bases). V shed 4 bases and J shed 3 bases, with 12 bases lying between them. This CDR3 has 14 amino acids. In germline, CDR1 is MNHEY, CDR2 SVGAGI. The CDR3 DNA reads TGTGCCAGCAGTTTTCAGGGGTGGGACACTGAAGCTTTCTTT. Translated, it gives CASSFQGWDTEAFF.

V and J are TRBV7-3 and TRBJ1-1, with 8 bases fitting TRBD1. J lost 5 bases, V lost 5 bases, and 4 bases had no gene match. The length of the CDR3 is 13 residues. CDR1 is SGHTA and CDR2 is FQGTGA in the germline V gene. The CDR3, as DNA: TGTGCCAGCAGCCCCCAGGGGGCGACTGAAGCTTTCTTT. Translating gives CASSPQGATEAFF.

The J gene is TRBJ2-4, the V gene TRBV2; no clear D. This CDR3 is 12 amino acids long. Trimming pared 7 bases from V and 6 bases from J, leaving 10 bases between. CDR1 and CDR2 (germline): SNHLY, FYNNEI. CDR3 DNA sequence: TGTGCCAGCACAGCTAGAGGAAACATTCAGTACTTC. Translating it yields CASTARGNIQYF. The variable domain in full, completed from reference TRBV2 and TRBJ2-4, reads EPEVTQTPSHQVTQMGQEVILRCVPISNHLYFYWYRQILGQKVEFLVSFYNNEISEKSEIFDDQFSVERPDGSNFTLKIRSTKLEDSAMYFCASTARGNIQYFGAGTRLSVL.